Sequencing of this T cell receptor beta chain was carried out in a study of cytomegalovirus exposure and HLA in healthy donors. Study as a whole: Counted in an early data release were roughly 87 million unique TCRs from HLA-typed donors.

The PCR ran on 60 Vbeta and 13 Jbeta primers. Profiled with immunoSEQ multiplex PCR; TCRdb holds only in-frame clones, not every one. The data contain around 200,000 clones, 85% to 90% of them seen just once; the ten biggest clones take up about 1%. Donors consisted of healthy bone marrow donors. From germline, CDR1 is LGHNA and CDR2 YNFKEQ. The CDR3 sequence is 16 residues long. V was trimmed by 1 base and J by 8 bases, leaving 18 bases between them. The chain recombines TRBV4-2 with TRBJ2-1; D perhaps matches TRBD2 (6 bases). The material sequenced was PBMCs. The sequence was collected from a woman aged 18-29 years in good health and CMV-seronegative. The CDR3: CASSQAPTRRAHEQFF. DNA for the CDR3: TGTGCCAGCAGCCAAGCCCCGACTAGGAGGGCCCATGAGCAGTTCTTC.